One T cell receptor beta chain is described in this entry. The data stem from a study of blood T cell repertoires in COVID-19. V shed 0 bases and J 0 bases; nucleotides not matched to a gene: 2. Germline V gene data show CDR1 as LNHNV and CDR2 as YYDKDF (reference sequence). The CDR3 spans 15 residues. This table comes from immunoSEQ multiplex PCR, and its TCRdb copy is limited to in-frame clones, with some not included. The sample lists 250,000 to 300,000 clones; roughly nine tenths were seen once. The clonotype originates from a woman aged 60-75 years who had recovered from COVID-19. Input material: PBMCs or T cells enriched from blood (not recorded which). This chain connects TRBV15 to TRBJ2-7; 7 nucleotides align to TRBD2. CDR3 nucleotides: TGTGCCACCAGCAGAGATAGGACTAGCTCCTACGAGCAGTACTTC. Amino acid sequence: CATSRDRTSSYEQYF.